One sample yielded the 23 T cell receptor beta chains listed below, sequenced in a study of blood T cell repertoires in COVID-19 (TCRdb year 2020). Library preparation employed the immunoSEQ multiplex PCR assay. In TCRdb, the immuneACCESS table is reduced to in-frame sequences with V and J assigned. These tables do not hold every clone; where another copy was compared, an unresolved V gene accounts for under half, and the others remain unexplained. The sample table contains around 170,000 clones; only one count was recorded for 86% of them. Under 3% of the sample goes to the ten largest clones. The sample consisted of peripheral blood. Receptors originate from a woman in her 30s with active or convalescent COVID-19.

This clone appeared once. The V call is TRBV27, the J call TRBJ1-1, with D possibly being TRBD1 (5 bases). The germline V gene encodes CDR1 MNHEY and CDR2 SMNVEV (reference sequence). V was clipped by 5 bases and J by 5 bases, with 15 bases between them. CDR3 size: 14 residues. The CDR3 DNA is TGTGCCAGCAGTGAGCCAGGGTTGGGGACTGAAGCTTTCTTT. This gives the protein CASSEPGLGTEAFF.

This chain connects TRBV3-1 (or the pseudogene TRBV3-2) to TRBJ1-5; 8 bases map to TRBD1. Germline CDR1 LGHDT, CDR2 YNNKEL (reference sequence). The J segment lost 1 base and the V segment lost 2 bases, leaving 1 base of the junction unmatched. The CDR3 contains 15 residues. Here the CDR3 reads CASSQQGASNQPQHF. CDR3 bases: TGTGCCAGCAGCCAACAGGGGGCGAGCAATCAGCCCCAGCATTTT.

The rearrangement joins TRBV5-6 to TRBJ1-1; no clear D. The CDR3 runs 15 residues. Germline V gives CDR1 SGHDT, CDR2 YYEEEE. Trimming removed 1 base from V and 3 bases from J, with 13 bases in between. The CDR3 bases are TGTGCCAGCAGCTTGCGTCCGGGTTTGCACACTGAAGCTTTCTTT. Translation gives CASSLRPGLHTEAFF.

The CDR3 DNA sequence: TGCGCCAGCAGCTTGGAATCGACCGGGGAGCTGTTTTTT. Translating gives CASSLESTGELFF. V gene TRBV5-1 combines with J gene TRBJ2-2, with D unclear. CDR1 and CDR2 (germline): SGHRS, YFSETQ. V lost 0 bases and J lost 5, with 5 bases in between. The CDR3 totals 13 residues.

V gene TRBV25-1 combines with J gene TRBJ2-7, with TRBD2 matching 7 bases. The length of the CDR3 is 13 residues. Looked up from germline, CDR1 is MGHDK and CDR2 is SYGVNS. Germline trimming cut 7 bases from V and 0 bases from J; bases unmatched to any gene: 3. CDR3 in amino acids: CASMGLNSYEQYF. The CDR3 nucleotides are TGTGCCAGCATGGGACTAAACTCCTACGAGCAGTACTTC.

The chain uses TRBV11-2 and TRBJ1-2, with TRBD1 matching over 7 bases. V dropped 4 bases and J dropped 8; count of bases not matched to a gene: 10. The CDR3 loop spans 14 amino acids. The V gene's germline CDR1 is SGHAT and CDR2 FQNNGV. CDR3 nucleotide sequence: TGTGCCAGCAGCTCCTCGGGTAGGGGGCGCGGCTACACCTTC. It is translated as CASSSSGRGRGYTF.

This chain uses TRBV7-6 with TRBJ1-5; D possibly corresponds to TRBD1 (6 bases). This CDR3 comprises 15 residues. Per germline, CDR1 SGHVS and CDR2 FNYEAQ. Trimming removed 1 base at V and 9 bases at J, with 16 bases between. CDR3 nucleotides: TGTGCCAGCAGCTTAGGTCGCGGGGGGCGGTTGCCCCAGCATTTT. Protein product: CASSLGRGGRLPQHF.

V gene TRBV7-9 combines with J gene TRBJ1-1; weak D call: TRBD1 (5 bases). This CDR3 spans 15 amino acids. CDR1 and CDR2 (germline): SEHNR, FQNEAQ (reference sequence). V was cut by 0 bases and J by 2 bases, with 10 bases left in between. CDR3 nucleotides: TGTGCCAGCAGCTTAGCGTTGACAGATAACACTGAAGCTTTCTTT. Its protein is CASSLALTDNTEAFF.

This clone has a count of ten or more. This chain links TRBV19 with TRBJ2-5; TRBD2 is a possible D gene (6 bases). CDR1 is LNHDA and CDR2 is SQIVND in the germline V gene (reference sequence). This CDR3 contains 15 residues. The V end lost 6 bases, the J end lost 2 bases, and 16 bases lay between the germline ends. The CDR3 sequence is CASSGGSAGQETQYF. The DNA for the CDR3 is TGTGCCAGTAGCGGGGGATCGGCGGGGCAAGAGACCCAGTACTTC.

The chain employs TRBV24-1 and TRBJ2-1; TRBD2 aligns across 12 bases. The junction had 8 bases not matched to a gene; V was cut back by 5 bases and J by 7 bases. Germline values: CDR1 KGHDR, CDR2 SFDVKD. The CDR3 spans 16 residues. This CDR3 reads CATSAVTSGRGNEQFF. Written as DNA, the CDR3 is TGTGCCACCAGTGCCGTGACTAGCGGGAGAGGGAATGAGCAGTTCTTC.

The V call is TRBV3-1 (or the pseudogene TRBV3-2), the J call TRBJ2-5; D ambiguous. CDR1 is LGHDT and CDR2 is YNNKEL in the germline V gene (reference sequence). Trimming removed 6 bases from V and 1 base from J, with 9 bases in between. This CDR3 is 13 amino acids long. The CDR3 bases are TGTGCCAGCAGGCGTACTTTCCAAGAGACCCAGTACTTC. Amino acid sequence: CASRRTFQETQYF.

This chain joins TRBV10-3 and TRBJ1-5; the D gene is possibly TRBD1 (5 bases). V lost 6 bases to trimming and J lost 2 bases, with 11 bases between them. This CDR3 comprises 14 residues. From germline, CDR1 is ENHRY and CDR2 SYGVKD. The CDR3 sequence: CAISRDSGNQPQHF. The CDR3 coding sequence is TGTGCCATCAGCCGGGACTCGGGCAATCAGCCCCAGCATTTT.

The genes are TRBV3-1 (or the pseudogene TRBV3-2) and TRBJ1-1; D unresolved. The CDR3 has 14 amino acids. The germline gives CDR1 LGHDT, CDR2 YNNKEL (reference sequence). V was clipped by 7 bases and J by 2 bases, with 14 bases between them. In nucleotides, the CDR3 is TGTGCCAGCACCACTTACGGGAGAAACACTGAAGCTTTCTTT. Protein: CASTTYGRNTEAFF.

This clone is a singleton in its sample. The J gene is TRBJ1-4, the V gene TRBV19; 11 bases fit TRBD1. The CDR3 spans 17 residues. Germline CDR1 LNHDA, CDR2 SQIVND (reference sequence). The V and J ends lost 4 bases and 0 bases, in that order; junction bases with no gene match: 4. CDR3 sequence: CASSRGTGGPTNEKLFF. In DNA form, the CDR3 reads TGTGCCAGTAGTAGAGGGACAGGGGGACCAACTAATGAAAAACTGTTTTTT.

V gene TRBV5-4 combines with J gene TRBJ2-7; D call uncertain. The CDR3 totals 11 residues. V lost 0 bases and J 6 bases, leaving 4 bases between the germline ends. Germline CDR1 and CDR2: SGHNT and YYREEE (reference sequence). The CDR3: CASSLAGEQYF. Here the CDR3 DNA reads TGTGCCAGCAGCTTGGCAGGCGAGCAGTACTTC.

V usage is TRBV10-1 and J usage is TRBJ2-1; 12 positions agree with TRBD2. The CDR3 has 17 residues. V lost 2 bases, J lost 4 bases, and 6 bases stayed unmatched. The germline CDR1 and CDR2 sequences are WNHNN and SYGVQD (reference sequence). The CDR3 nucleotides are TGCGCCAGCAGTGAGGGTGGTCTAGCGGGGGGGTACAATGAGCAGTTCTTC. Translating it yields CASSEGGLAGGYNEQFF.

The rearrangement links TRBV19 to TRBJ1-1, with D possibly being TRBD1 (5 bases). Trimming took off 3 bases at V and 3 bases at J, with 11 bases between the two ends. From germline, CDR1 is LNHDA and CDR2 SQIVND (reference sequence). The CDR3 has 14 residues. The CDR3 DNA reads TGTGCCAGTAGTATCAGGGTTGTTCACACTGAAGCTTTCTTT. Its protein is CASSIRVVHTEAFF.

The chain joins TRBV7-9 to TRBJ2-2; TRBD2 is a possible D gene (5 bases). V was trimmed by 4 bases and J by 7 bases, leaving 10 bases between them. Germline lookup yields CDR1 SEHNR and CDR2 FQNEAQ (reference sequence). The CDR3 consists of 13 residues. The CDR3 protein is CASSYRGDGELFF. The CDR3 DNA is TGTGCCAGCAGCTACCGGGGTGACGGGGAGCTGTTTTTT.

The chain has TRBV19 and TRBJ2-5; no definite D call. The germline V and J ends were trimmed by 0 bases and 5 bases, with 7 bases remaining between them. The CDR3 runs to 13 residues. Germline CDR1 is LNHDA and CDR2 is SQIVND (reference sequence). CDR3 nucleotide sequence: TGTGCCAGTAGTATAGATCTATGGGAGACCCAGTACTTC. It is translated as CASSIDLWETQYF.

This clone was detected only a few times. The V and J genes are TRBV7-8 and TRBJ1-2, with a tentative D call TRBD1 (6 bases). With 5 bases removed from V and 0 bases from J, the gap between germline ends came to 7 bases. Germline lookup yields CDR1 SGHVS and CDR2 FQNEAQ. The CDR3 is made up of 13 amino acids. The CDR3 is CASSRDTNYGYTF. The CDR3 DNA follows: TGTGCCAGCAGCCGGGACACTAACTATGGCTACACCTTC.

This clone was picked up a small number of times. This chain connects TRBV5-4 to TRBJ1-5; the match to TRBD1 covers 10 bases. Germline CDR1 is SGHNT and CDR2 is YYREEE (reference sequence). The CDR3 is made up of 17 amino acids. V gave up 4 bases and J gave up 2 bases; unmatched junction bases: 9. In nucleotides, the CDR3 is TGTGCCAGCAGCAAAACCGGGACAGGGGAAGGCAATCAGCCCCAGCATTTT. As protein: CASSKTGTGEGNQPQHF.

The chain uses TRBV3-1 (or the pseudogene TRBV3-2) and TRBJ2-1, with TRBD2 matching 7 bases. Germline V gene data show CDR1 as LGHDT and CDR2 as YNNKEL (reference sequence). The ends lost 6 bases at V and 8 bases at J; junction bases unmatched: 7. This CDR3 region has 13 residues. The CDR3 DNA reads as TGTGCCAGCAGACTTACTAGCGCGCATGAGCAGTTCTTC. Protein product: CASRLTSAHEQFF.

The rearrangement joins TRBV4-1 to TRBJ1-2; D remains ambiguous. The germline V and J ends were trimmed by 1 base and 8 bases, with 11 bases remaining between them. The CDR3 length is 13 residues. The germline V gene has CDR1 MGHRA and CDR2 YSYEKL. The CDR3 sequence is CASSQGPEEGYTF. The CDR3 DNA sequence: TGCGCCAGCAGCCAAGGCCCCGAGGAGGGCTACACCTTC.